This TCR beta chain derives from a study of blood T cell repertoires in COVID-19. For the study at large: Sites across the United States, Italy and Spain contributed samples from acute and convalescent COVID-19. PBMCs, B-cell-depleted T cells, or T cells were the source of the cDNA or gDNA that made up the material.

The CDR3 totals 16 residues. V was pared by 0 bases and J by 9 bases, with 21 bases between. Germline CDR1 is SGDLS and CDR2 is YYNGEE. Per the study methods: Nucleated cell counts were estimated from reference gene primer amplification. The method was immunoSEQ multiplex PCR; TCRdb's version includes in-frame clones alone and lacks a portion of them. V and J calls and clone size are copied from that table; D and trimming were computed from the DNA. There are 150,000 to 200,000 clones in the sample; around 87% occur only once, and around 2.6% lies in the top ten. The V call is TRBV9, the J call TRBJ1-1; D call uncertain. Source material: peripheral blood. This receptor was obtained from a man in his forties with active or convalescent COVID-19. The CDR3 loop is CASSVEGHGEGRKAFF. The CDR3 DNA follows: TGTGCCAGCAGCGTAGAGGGCCACGGGGAGGGAAGAAAAGCTTTCTTT.